Presented here are 18 T cell receptor beta chains from one specimen sequenced in a study of response to subunit inactivated influenza vaccine. Using its own MiXCR run on the RT-PCR reads, TCRdb lists one record per CDR3 protein. Of hundreds of thousands of distinct CDR3 sequences listed, approximately 24% were seen once; the top ten hold approximately 2%. The specimen was CD4+ T cells sorted from PBMCs, collected approximately 5 days after vaccination. These receptors were taken from a man over 45 who received an inactivated influenza vaccine.

The J gene is TRBJ1-1, the V gene TRBV7-2; unclear D gene. Germline CDR1 SGHTA, CDR2 FQGNSA. The germline V and J ends were trimmed by 2 bases and 9 bases, with 7 bases remaining between them. CDR3 length: 11 amino acids. The CDR3 loop reads CASSLWGKAFF. The CDR3 bases are TGTGCCAGCAGCTTATGGGGTAAAGCTTTCTTT.

This clonotype was counted only a few times. This rearrangement joins TRBV27 to TRBJ2-1, with TRBD2 identical over 7 bases. Germline values: CDR1 MNHEY, CDR2 SMNVEV (reference sequence). This CDR3 is built from 16 residues. The trim removed 5 bases at V and 6 bases at J, leaving 13 bases unmatched. DNA for the CDR3: TGTGCCAGCAGTACCAGACTAGCTCTTCCCTTCAATGAGCAGTTCTTC. This encodes CASSTRLALPFNEQFF.

The chain links TRBV4-3 to TRBJ1-1, with D maybe TRBD1 (5 bases). V lost 6 bases and J 6 bases, leaving 20 bases between the germline ends. Germline CDR1 reads LGHNA; CDR2 reads YSLEER. The CDR3 has 15 amino acids. CDR3 DNA: TGCGCCAGCAGTCAGACGGGCAGGGTCGGTTCTGAAGCTTTCTTT. Translated, it gives CASSQTGRVGSEAFF.

Many counts were recorded for this clonotype. The chain combines TRBV7-9 with TRBJ2-7, with TRBD1 matching over 10 bases. J lost 6 bases, V lost 1 base, and 12 bases had no gene match. Per germline, CDR1 SEHNR and CDR2 FQNEAQ (reference sequence). This CDR3 comprises 17 residues. DNA for the CDR3: TGTGCCAGCAGCTTAGGAGATCACTGGGGGACAGGGGCCGAGCAGTACTTC. Translation: CASSLGDHWGTGAEQYF.

This clonotype was seen more than once but under ten times. Germline and junction disagree at one end, which may indicate a read error. V and J are TRBV3-1 and TRBJ1-5, with D possibly being TRBD1 (6 bases). This CDR3 region has 13 residues. Germline V gives CDR1 LGHDT, CDR2 YNNKEL (reference sequence). The CDR3 nucleotides read TGTGCCAGCAGCCAAAGTATTGCTGGAGACAGGTCGTTT. Residues: CASSQSIAGDRSF.

This clonotype was picked up a small number of times. The genes are TRBV12-3 or TRBV12-4 and TRBJ1-1, with D hard to call. There are 14 residues in the CDR3. V was clipped by 6 bases and J by 8 bases, with 19 bases between them. For the CDR3, the DNA is TGTGCCAGCAGGGCGTCGCGCTATGATCCCGAAGCTTTCTTT. The encoded protein is CASRASRYDPEAFF.

The table lists this clonotype with many counts. The CDR3 DNA reads TGTGCCAGCACCAAGACAGGGACCGGGGCCAACGTCCTGACTTTC. Residues: CASTKTGTGANVLTF. This sequence joins TRBV5-6 and TRBJ2-6, with 7 bases aligning to TRBD1. V dropped 6 bases and J dropped 4; count of bases not matched to a gene: 7. The germline CDR1 and CDR2 sequences are SGHDT and YYEEEE. CDR3 length equals 15 residues.

The rearrangement joins TRBV10-3 to TRBJ2-3; D uncertain. This CDR3 spans 13 amino acids. The V gene's germline CDR1 is ENHRY and CDR2 SYGVKD. Trimming shortened V by 7 bases and J by 2 bases, and 10 bases separated the two germline ends. The CDR3 region is CAIKGPDTDTQYF. The CDR3 DNA follows: TGTGCCATCAAAGGACCGGACACAGATACGCAGTATTTT.

This clonotype has just a few counts. The rearrangement links TRBV7-8 to TRBJ2-1, with a possible D match to TRBD1 (5 bases). The CDR3 runs to 16 residues. Trimming removed 5 bases at V and 1 base at J, with 15 bases between. Germline-derived CDR1 and CDR2 are SGHVS and FQNEAQ. CDR3 region: CASSLWVRQSYNEQFF. CDR3 nucleotide sequence: TGTGCCAGCAGCCTTTGGGTCCGACAGTCCTACAATGAGCAGTTCTTC.

The V call is TRBV20-1, the J call TRBJ1-5; D is possibly TRBD1 (5 bases). The germline CDR1 and CDR2 sequences are DFQATT and SNEGSKA (reference sequence). The V and J ends lost 4 bases and 2 bases respectively, with 12 bases between them. This CDR3 contains 14 residues. CDR3 sequence reads: CSATPDSGNQPQHF. CDR3 sequence (DNA): TGCAGTGCTACACCTGACAGTGGCAATCAGCCCCAGCATTTT.

This clonotype has only a few counts. The chain links TRBV6-5 to TRBJ2-5, with a weak D call TRBD1 (5 bases). Germline CDR1 MNHEY, CDR2 SVGAGI. V lost 2 bases, J lost 9 bases, and 10 bases lay in between. The CDR3 contains 12 residues. The CDR3 protein is CASSYGASAQYF. In DNA form, the CDR3 reads TGTGCCAGCAGTTACGGGGCATCTGCCCAGTACTTC.

This clonotype turned up a few times. V is TRBV5-4 and J is TRBJ2-1, with D perhaps matching TRBD2 (5 bases). This CDR3 has 15 amino acids. Germline V gives CDR1 SGHNT, CDR2 YYREEE (reference sequence). The germline V and J ends were trimmed by 4 bases and 8 bases, with 19 bases remaining between them. This CDR3 reads CASSPQERMQDEQFF. The CDR3 region has the DNA TGTGCCAGCAGCCCCCAAGAGCGGATGCAGGATGAGCAGTTCTTC.

The V and J genes are TRBV24-1 and TRBJ2-3; the D is unclear. Germline assignment: CDR1 KGHDR and CDR2 SFDVKD. The V end lost 0 bases, the J end lost 2 bases, and 11 bases lay between the germline ends. The CDR3 is made up of 16 amino acids. The CDR3 loop reads CATSDLGGETTDTQYF. CDR3 sequence (DNA): TGTGCCACCAGTGATTTGGGTGGCGAAACCACAGATACGCAGTATTTT.

CDR3 in amino acids: CSAAPGSTYEQYF. CDR3 nucleotides: TGCAGTGCTGCTCCGGGGAGCACCTACGAGCAGTACTTC. The chain carries TRBV20-1 and TRBJ2-7, with a possible D match to TRBD2 (5 bases). This CDR3 is built from 13 residues. Germline values: CDR1 DFQATT, CDR2 SNEGSKA (reference sequence). The V end lost 5 bases, the J end lost 2 bases, and 13 bases lay between the germline ends.

The chain links TRBV7-7 to TRBJ2-2; 16 bases are shared with TRBD2. V was clipped by 5 bases and J by 12 bases; unmatched bases: 6. This CDR3 spans 15 amino acids. Germline loops: CDR1 SSHAT, CDR2 FNYEAQ (reference sequence). CDR3 DNA: TGTGCCAGCAGCCCAGGGACTAGCGGGAGGGAAAAGCTGTTTTTT. Translated, it gives CASSPGTSGREKLFF.

This clonotype was picked up a small number of times. The junction does not match germline at one end; this may be a read error. V usage is TRBV5-1 and J usage is TRBJ2-5; 7 positions match TRBD1. The CDR3 length is 15 residues. Looked up from germline, CDR1 is SGHRS and CDR2 is YFSETQ. The CDR3 region is CASSPWDSRQGTQYF. In DNA, the CDR3 is TGCGCCAGCAGCCCCTGGGACAGCCGACAAGGGACCCAGTACTTC.

V gene TRBV6-1 combines with J gene TRBJ2-1, with D possibly being TRBD2 (7 bases). V lost 7 bases to trimming and J lost 6 bases, with 16 bases between them. The CDR3 loop spans 14 amino acids. Germline CDR1 MNHNS, CDR2 SASEGT. This CDR3 reads CASTGGHLRNEQFF. The CDR3 DNA is TGTGCCAGCACGGGGGGACACCTTCGCAATGAGCAGTTCTTC.

This clonotype was picked up a small number of times. The CDR3 coding sequence is TGTGCCAGCAGTTACCTTGGAGTTAAGCCCTACAATGAGCAGTTCTTC. Translated, it gives CASSYLGVKPYNEQFF. The chain employs TRBV6-2 or TRBV6-3 and TRBJ2-1; no firm D call. Germline V gene data show CDR1 as MNHEY and CDR2 as SVGEGT. Trimming removed 2 bases from V and 2 bases from J, with 13 bases in between. This CDR3 has 16 amino acids.